A selection of T cell receptor beta chains follows, all from one sample in a study of neurological immune-mediated disorders. TCRdb re-called the 5' RACE reads through MiXCR, storing one row per CDR3 protein. The sample lists around 13,000 distinct CDR3 sequences, under 8% occurring once. Sequencing was performed on CD8+ T cells from blood. These receptors came from a woman in her thirties or forties in good health. Both conserved end residues are part of each CDR3.

j_call: TRBJ2-3; v_call: TRBV10-3; cdr3_aa: CAISGSGTSVPDTQYF
j_call: TRBJ2-5; v_call: TRBV9; cdr3_aa: CASREGSGRGETQYF
j_call: TRBJ2-7; v_call: TRBV4-1; cdr3_aa: CASSQDTSGSYEQYF
j_call: TRBJ1-1; v_call: TRBV4-1; cdr3_aa: CASSQRPTEAFF
j_call: TRBJ2-4; v_call: TRBV6-2/TRBV6-3; cdr3_aa: CASRTSGDIQYF
j_call: TRBJ2-7; v_call: TRBV6-6; cdr3_aa: CASSSASYEQYF
j_call: TRBJ2-2; v_call: TRBV6-2/TRBV6-3; cdr3_aa: CASSYDPAGGSNTGELFF
j_call: TRBJ2-1; v_call: TRBV4-1; cdr3_aa: CASSQEAGVSYNEQFF
j_call: TRBJ2-2; v_call: TRBV20-1; cdr3_aa: CSASAGNTGELFF
j_call: TRBJ2-1; v_call: TRBV20-1; cdr3_aa: CSARARGPFTRALHEQFF
j_call: TRBJ2-1; v_call: TRBV20-1; cdr3_aa: CSARGGLAGFYEQFF
j_call: TRBJ2-2; v_call: TRBV28; cdr3_aa: CASSLFPAPNTGELFF
j_call: TRBJ2-7; v_call: TRBV20-1; cdr3_aa: CSARDWHRSSYEQYF
j_call: TRBJ2-2; v_call: TRBV15; cdr3_aa: CATSRVRQGGELFF
j_call: TRBJ1-2; v_call: TRBV6-4; cdr3_aa: CASSEGANYGYTF
j_call: TRBJ2-7; v_call: TRBV4-2; cdr3_aa: CASSQDQGSFYEQYF
j_call: TRBJ1-1; v_call: TRBV7-9; cdr3_aa: CASSEGNTEAFF
j_call: TRBJ2-7; v_call: TRBV5-1; cdr3_aa: CASSFWPESSYEQYF
j_call: TRBJ2-7; v_call: TRBV2; cdr3_aa: CASSEAPRSLGVTLYEQYF
j_call: TRBJ2-1; v_call: TRBV27; cdr3_aa: CASSLSSAGNEQFF
j_call: TRBJ2-7; v_call: TRBV30; cdr3_aa: CAWSWADSYEQYF
j_call: TRBJ2-7; v_call: TRBV20-1; cdr3_aa: CSARDKGGTATYEQYF
j_call: TRBJ1-1; v_call: TRBV4-1; cdr3_aa: CASSQGASTEAFF
j_call: TRBJ2-7; v_call: TRBV7-9; cdr3_aa: CASSSNRQGIHEQYF
j_call: TRBJ2-7; v_call: TRBV2; cdr3_aa: CASTLDGYEQYF
j_call: TRBJ2-7; v_call: TRBV29-1; cdr3_aa: CSVGTGISYEQYF
j_call: TRBJ1-2; v_call: TRBV15; cdr3_aa: CATSRGPTGRGGYTF
j_call: TRBJ2-7; v_call: TRBV6-5; cdr3_aa: CASSSRPTGAHEQYF
j_call: TRBJ2-1; v_call: TRBV27; cdr3_aa: CASSVGLAVKNEQFF
j_call: TRBJ1-1; v_call: TRBV5-1; cdr3_aa: CASSLAGGPNTEAFF
j_call: TRBJ1-2; v_call: TRBV20-1; cdr3_aa: CSARMISTQGYTF
j_call: TRBJ1-4; v_call: TRBV27; cdr3_aa: CASSFHSTNEKLFF
j_call: TRBJ2-3; v_call: TRBV7-2; cdr3_aa: CASSYSRTSGGGTDTQYF
j_call: TRBJ2-1; v_call: TRBV20-1; cdr3_aa: CSARIREGLSNEQFF
j_call: TRBJ1-5; v_call: TRBV7-6; cdr3_aa: CASSLGGPNQPQHF
j_call: TRBJ2-3; v_call: TRBV20-1; cdr3_aa: CSAWEGGGSDTQYF
j_call: TRBJ2-7; v_call: TRBV5-5; cdr3_aa: CASSLGPRGLISYEQYF
j_call: TRBJ2-4; v_call: TRBV12-3/TRBV12-4; cdr3_aa: CASSDGAKNIQYF
j_call: TRBJ2-3; v_call: TRBV20-1; cdr3_aa: CSAREGVPSYPDTQYF
j_call: TRBJ2-3; v_call: TRBV19; cdr3_aa: CASSTDRVRADTQYF
j_call: TRBJ1-1; v_call: TRBV11-2; cdr3_aa: CASSPAGNTEAFF
j_call: TRBJ2-7; v_call: TRBV30; cdr3_aa: CAWSVGRARNEQYF
j_call: TRBJ1-2; v_call: TRBV27; cdr3_aa: CASSLSYGFGINYGYTF
j_call: TRBJ1-2; v_call: TRBV12-3/TRBV12-4; cdr3_aa: CASSPQEKGDYGYTF
j_call: TRBJ1-1; v_call: TRBV5-1; cdr3_aa: CASSSDTAGGTEAFF
j_call: TRBJ2-3; v_call: TRBV6-5; cdr3_aa: CASSYQSSGRYTDTQYF